This T cell receptor (beta chain) was documented in a study of T cell changes during pregnancy in multiple sclerosis. Generated by immunoSEQ multiplex PCR, the TCRdb table keeps only in-frame clones and is missing some. This table holds 45,000 to 50,000 clones, about 94% found once. The ends were cut back, 6 bases at V and 0 bases at J, with 14 bases in the middle. In germline, CDR1 is SGHAT, CDR2 FQNNGV. CDR3 length: 16 amino acids. The table lists this clone with a count of one. The rearrangement uses TRBV11-2 and TRBJ2-2; weak D call: TRBD1 (6 bases). Material: CD8+ T cells from peripheral blood mononuclear cells, obtained in the first trimester of pregnancy. This receptor was taken from a female donor with multiple sclerosis, enrolled in a pregnancy study. CDR3 DNA sequence: TGTGCCAGCAGGAGAGCCGGGACACCGAACACCGGGGAGCTGTTTTTT. This translates into CASRRAGTPNTGELFF.